This T cell receptor beta chain was recorded in a study of blood T cell repertoires in COVID-19. Study details: Italy, Spain and the United States were the sources of the convalescent and acute COVID-19 samples.

Per the germline V gene, CDR1 is MDHEN and CDR2 is SYDVKM. With V trimmed by 5 bases and J by 2 bases, 6 bases remained unmatched. CDR3 size: 15 residues. In the authors' methods: Amplification of reference gene primers provided the estimated nucleated cell counts. TCRdb's table, derived via immunoSEQ multiplex PCR, lists solely in-frame clones and lacks some. That table is the source of V, J and clone size, and D and trimming were worked out from the DNA. This sample has around 200,000 clones, with about 91% found just once. Participants came from roughly 24 US areas, aged roughly 18 to 90 years. Allocation to cohorts depended on clinical history reported by the participants.

The sample comprised PBMCs or T cells enriched from blood (not recorded which). This sequence was found in a man aged 18 to 29 with acute COVID-19. The chain couples TRBV28 to TRBJ2-3; 8 bases align to TRBD1. For the CDR3, the DNA is TGTGCCAGCAGTACGGAGGGACAGGCCACAGATACGCAGTATTTT. This sequence encodes CASSTEGQATDTQYF.